Listed below are T cell receptor beta chains from one sample, sequenced in a study of Graves' ophthalmopathy and Graves' hyperthyroidism. TCRdb re-called the multiplex PCR reads through MiXCR, storing one row per CDR3 protein. In the table there are about 1.1 million distinct CDR3 sequences, roughly two fifths of which are singletons. Sequenced sample: peripheral blood or thyroid tissue (not recorded which). The receptors were sampled from an adult man with Graves' hyperthyroidism. Both conserved end residues are part of each CDR3. Fields, in order: D gene, V gene, clone size, J gene, CDR3 protein, CDR3 DNA. A D gene is named only where the DNA matches it firmly. Clone size is not always given. Where it is, it says once, few, many or a class for expanded clones.

.	TRBV5-6	few	TRBJ1-3	CASSLEKGSWGGNTIYF	TGTGCCAGCAGCTTGGAAAAGGGGTCCTGGGGAGGAAACACCATATATTTT
.	TRBV4-2	.	TRBJ1-1	CASSQGFDRWDTEAFF	TGTGCCAGCAGCCAGGGATTTGACAGGTGGGACACTGAAGCTTTCTTT
TRBD2	TRBV11-2	.	TRBJ2-7	CASSPGLAGGHHEQYF	TGTGCCAGCAGCCCTGGACTAGCGGGGGGTCATCACGAGCAGTACTTC
TRBD2	TRBV15	few	TRBJ2-7	CASAYRGRASDVWVYEQYF	TGTGCCAGCGCCTACCGGGGGAGGGCCTCGGATGTCTGGGTCTACGAGCAGTACTTC
TRBD1	TRBV20-1	many	TRBJ2-7	CSADRGGEQYF	TGCAGTGCTGACAGGGGTGGCGAGCAGTACTTC
TRBD1	TRBV20-1	few	TRBJ2-7	CSATDRGLQGEQYF	TGCAGTGCAACGGACAGGGGGCTACAGGGCGAGCAGTACTTC
.	TRBV4-3	few	TRBJ1-6	CASSQVQGEGSPLHF	TGCGCCAGCAGCCAAGTGCAGGGAGAGGGTTCACCCCTCCACTTT
.	TRBV7-2	.	TRBJ2-5	CASSLHLQETQYF	TGTGCCAGCAGCTTGCACCTACAAGAGACCCAGTACTTC
.	TRBV10-3	many	TRBJ2-2	CAISEQGGRTGELFF	TGTGCCATCAGTGAACAGGGAGGCCGCACCGGGGAGCTGTTTTTT
.	TRBV5-6	many	TRBJ1-2	CASSYGGTDGYTF	TGTGCCAGCAGCTATGGGGGCACGGATGGCTACACCTTC
TRBD2	TRBV2	few	TRBJ2-5	CASSEGRAPQPQYF	TGTGCCAGCAGTGAGGGGAGGGCACCTCAGCCCCAGTACTTC
.	TRBV10-3	few	TRBJ1-5	CAICQGTNQPQHF	TGTGCCATCTGTCAGGGAACAAATCAGCCCCAGCATTTT
.	TRBV19	many	TRBJ2-7	CASSDLWEQYF	TGTGCCAGTAGCGATCTTTGGGAGCAGTACTTC
.	TRBV10-3	.	TRBJ1-2	CASRPSPDGYTF	TGTGCCAGCAGGCCCTCCCCTGACGGCTACACCTTC
.	TRBV20-1	many	TRBJ1-6	CSVSSGVGSPLHF	TGCAGTGTCAGTTCGGGGGTTGGGTCACCCCTCCACTTT
TRBD1	TRBV7-9	.	TRBJ2-5	CASSRWTGAGETQYF	TGTGCCAGCAGCCGCTGGACAGGGGCCGGAGAGACCCAGTACTTC
TRBD1	TRBV12-3/TRBV12-4	.	TRBJ2-6	CASSRGQGPLSGANVLTF	TGTGCCAGCAGCAGGGGACAGGGCCCATTATCTGGGGCCAACGTCCTGACTTTC
.	TRBV20-1	.	TRBJ2-6	CSARGTSTGANVLTF	TGCAGTGCTAGGGGCACTAGTACCGGGGCCAACGTCCTGACTTTC
TRBD2	TRBV20-1	.	TRBJ2-1	CSARLGLAGGDNEQFF	TGCAGTGCTAGACTTGGACTAGCGGGGGGAGACAATGAGCAGTTCTTC
TRBD1	TRBV5-8	.	TRBJ1-2	CASSPGQGIDGYTF	TGTGCCAGCAGCCCGGGACAGGGAATTGATGGCTACACCTTC
TRBD2	TRBV19	.	TRBJ2-7	CASSIGAGGPYEQYF	TGTGCCAGTAGTATCGGGGCGGGAGGCCCCTACGAGCAGTACTTC
TRBD2	TRBV7-9	.	TRBJ2-7	CAAGGLDHSYEQYF	TGTGCCGCGGGAGGACTCGATCACTCCTACGAGCAGTACTTC
.	TRBV12-3/TRBV12-4	.	TRBJ1-4	CASSLVPTATNEKLFF	TGTGCCAGCAGTTTGGTCCCGACGGCTACTAATGAAAAACTGTTTTTT
.	TRBV7-3	.	TRBJ1-1	CASSYSWGPAGEGGAFF	TGTGCCAGCAGTTACTCGTGGGGGCCGGCGGGAGAGGGGGGAGCTTTCTTT
.	TRBV7-9	.	TRBJ2-5	CASSPQNQQETLYF	TGTGCCAGCAGCCCCCAAAATCAGCAAGAGACCCTGTACTTC
.	TRBV4-1	many	TRBJ1-1	CASSKTSRENTEAFF	TGCGCCAGCAGCAAGACCTCCAGGGAGAACACTGAAGCTTTCTTT
TRBD1	TRBV25-1	.	TRBJ2-7	CATSDTPGQGSPYEQYF	TGTGCCACCAGTGATACACCGGGACAGGGGTCCCCCTACGAGCAGTACTTC